Listed here are 28 T cell receptor beta chains from one sample, sequenced in a study of T-cell reconstitution after alpha-beta-depleted transplantation in children (TCRdb year 2016). Libraries were made using PCR. For sequencing, an Illumina HiSeq 2500 was employed. To normalize quantification of the TCRbeta repertoire, the TCR libraries were built with molecular barcoding that relied on unique molecular identifiers. The public reads were run again by TCRdb, first through fastp at Q25 and then through MiXCR, and only productive beta chains were kept. Records with the same CDR3 protein are collapsed into one entry carrying the most frequent genes and DNA. The table for this sample lists roughly 220,000 distinct CDR3 sequences; around 12% of them were counted only once. The biggest ten clones account for roughly 2.6% of the sample. Sample: PBMCs from the stem cell graft donor, taken from the stem cell graft. These receptors all come from a human donor who donated a stem cell graft to a child with acute lymphoblastic leukemia.

This clonotype was seen only once. A much more abundant neighbour one base away suggests this may be a read error. The CDR3 DNA reads as TGCGCCAGCAGCTCTCGGGGGCCCTCCTACGAGCATTACTTC. Translation gives CASSSRGPSYEHYF. The rearrangement uses TRBV5-1 and TRBJ2-7; D is possibly TRBD1 or TRBD2 (6 bases each). The CDR3 length is 14 residues. Germline V CDR1 and CDR2: SGHRS, YFSETQ. Complete variable domain (other parts from reference TRBV5-1 and TRBJ2-7): KAGVTQTPRYLIKTRGQQVTLSCSPISGHRSVSWYQQTPGQGLQFLFEYFSETQRNKGNFPGRFSGRQFSNSRSEMNVSTLELGDSALYLCASSSRGPSYEHYFGPGTRLTVT.

The chain uses TRBV5-4 and TRBJ2-7; D remains ambiguous. Germline V gene data show CDR1 as SGHNT and CDR2 as YYREEE (reference sequence). The length of the CDR3 is 15 residues. Trimming cost V 5 bases and J 2 bases, with 17 bases left between them. Here the CDR3 DNA reads TGTGCCAGCAGTCCGGACCCGGGCGGTACCTACGAGCAGTACTTC. Its translation: CASSPDPGGTYEQYF.

Many counts were recorded for this clonotype. The J gene is TRBJ2-7, the V gene TRBV7-2; 9 bases agree with TRBD1. Germline-derived CDR1 and CDR2 are SGHTA and FQGNSA. Losses at the gene ends were 5 bases for V and 2 bases for J; bases not matched to a gene: 13. This CDR3 is 17 amino acids long. The CDR3 region is CASSLPWGGTGTYEQYF. The CDR3 DNA sequence: TGTGCCAGCAGCCTACCGTGGGGGGGGACAGGGACCTACGAGCAGTACTTC.

This clonotype was detected many times. The chain is built from TRBV2 and TRBJ2-7; D gene uncertain. Per the germline V gene, CDR1 is SNHLY and CDR2 is FYNNEI. V was pared by 5 bases and J by 0 bases, with 17 bases between. The CDR3 is 16 amino acids. The CDR3 DNA sequence: TGTGCCAGCAGTCTCAACCGGGCCCCTAGCTCCTACGAGCAGTACTTC. This gives the protein CASSLNRAPSSYEQYF.

This clonotype has ten or more counts. The chain links TRBV3-1 to TRBJ1-3, with D tentatively TRBD1 (6 bases). Germline V gene data show CDR1 as LGHDT and CDR2 as YNNKEL (reference sequence). This CDR3 has 13 residues. The V end lost 3 bases, the J end lost 6 bases, and 9 bases lay between the germline ends. CDR3 in amino acids: CASSHGQPNTIYF. The CDR3 DNA is TGTGCCAGCAGCCATGGACAGCCAAACACCATATATTTT. The variable domain in full, completed from reference TRBV3-1 and TRBJ1-3, reads DTAVSQTPKYLVTQMGNDKSIKCEQNLGHDTMYWYKQDSKKFLKIMFSYNNKELIINETVPNRFSPKSPDKAHLNLHINSLELGDSAVYFCASSHGQPNTIYFGEGSWLTVV.

This clonotype was counted many times. The chain carries TRBV14 and TRBJ2-3, with TRBD1 as a possible D gene (6 bases). The CDR3 is made up of 14 amino acids. Germline CDR1 SGHDN, CDR2 FVKESK. Trimming shortened V by 6 bases and J by 0 bases, and 10 bases separated the two germline ends. CDR3 amino acids: CASRDRTSTDTQYF. The CDR3 DNA is TGTGCCAGCAGAGACAGGACCAGCACAGATACGCAGTATTTT.

At least ten counts were recorded for this clonotype. This rearrangement joins TRBV5-1 to TRBJ2-7, with 10 bases lining up with TRBD2. J gave up 8 bases and V 2 bases, and 16 bases lay outside the gene matches. The germline gives CDR1 SGHRS, CDR2 YFSETQ. This CDR3 comprises 17 residues. The CDR3 is CASSFYRLTSGTFKQYF. The CDR3 nucleotides are TGCGCCAGCAGCTTCTATCGCCTCACTAGCGGGACCTTCAAGCAGTACTTC.

This clonotype has a count of ten or more. The CDR3 spells CASSVASGGATEQFF. In DNA form, the CDR3 reads TGTGCCAGCAGCGTCGCGAGCGGGGGGGCCACTGAGCAGTTCTTC. This sequence joins TRBV9 and TRBJ2-1; 10 nucleotides align to TRBD2. The CDR3 is 15 residues long. In germline, CDR1 is SGDLS, CDR2 YYNGEE. With V trimmed by 2 bases and J by 9 bases, 8 bases remained unmatched.

This clonotype has ten or more counts. The V call is TRBV20-1, the J call TRBJ1-1; unclear D gene. Germline V lookup: CDR1 DFQATT, CDR2 SNEGSKA (reference sequence). V lost 1 base and J lost 7, with 16 bases in between. The CDR3 loop spans 14 amino acids. In DNA, the CDR3 is TGCAGTGCTAGAGCGATGGAGGGCCGGAATGAAGCTTTCTTT. This encodes CSARAMEGRNEAFF.

This clonotype has at least ten counts. V is TRBV27 and J is TRBJ2-1, with D uncertain. The CDR3 has 11 amino acids. Germline V gene lookup returns CDR1 MNHEY and CDR2 SMNVEV (reference sequence). Trimming shortened V by 10 bases and J by 5 bases, and 9 bases separated the two germline ends. The CDR3 nucleotides read TGTGCCACCGCTGGCCACAATGAGCAGTTCTTC. Protein sequence: CATAGHNEQFF.

This clonotype was seen only a few times. The chain has TRBV11-2 and TRBJ2-1, with 10 bases lining up with TRBD2. From germline, CDR1 is SGHAT and CDR2 FQNNGV. V shed 3 bases, J shed 0 bases, and the junction held 11 bases outside the gene matches. There are 19 residues in the CDR3. The CDR3 spells CASSLTGGLATSSYNEQFF. The CDR3 coding sequence is TGTGCCAGCAGCTTGACTGGGGGACTAGCGACAAGCTCCTACAATGAGCAGTTCTTC.

The rearrangement links TRBV9 to TRBJ2-1; possible D gene TRBD2, 5 bases. V was cut by 7 bases and J by 7 bases, with 9 bases left in between. The CDR3 loop spans 11 amino acids. Looked up from germline, CDR1 is SGDLS and CDR2 is YYNGEE. CDR3 in amino acids: CASGGANEQFF. The CDR3 coding sequence is TGTGCCAGCGGAGGAGCTAATGAGCAGTTCTTC.

This clonotype was observed many times. The chain joins TRBV5-1 to TRBJ2-5, with D possibly being TRBD1 or TRBD2 (6 bases each). This CDR3 spans 16 amino acids. The V end lost 0 bases, the J end lost 4 bases, and 16 bases lay between the germline ends. Germline CDR1 reads SGHRS; CDR2 reads YFSETQ. The CDR3 sequence: CASSLVVGGAGETQYF. The DNA of the CDR3 is TGCGCCAGCAGCTTGGTCGTGGGGGGCGCGGGAGAGACCCAGTACTTC.

This clonotype appeared a few times. The V gene is TRBV12-3 or TRBV12-4, the J gene TRBJ1-1; D uncertain. Trimming cost V 6 bases and J 6 bases, with 14 bases left between them. The CDR3 runs 13 residues. CDR3 coding DNA: TGTGCCAGCAGGGCGGCTCATTCGCCTGAAGCTTTCTTT. This gives the protein CASRAAHSPEAFF.

This clonotype was seen at least ten times. The chain uses TRBV29-1 and TRBJ2-1; D is possibly TRBD1 (5 bases). CDR1 is SQVTM and CDR2 is ANQGSEA in the germline V gene. The CDR3 consists of 15 residues. Trimming removed 1 base from V and 0 bases from J, with 10 bases in between. CDR3 nucleotide sequence: TGCAGCGTTGAAGGTTTTGGGGCCTCCTACAATGAGCAGTTCTTC. Encoded protein: CSVEGFGASYNEQFF.

The CDR3 bases are TGTGCCAGCAGCCCCCAAATCGTGATCCAGCCCCAGCATTTT. Translation gives CASSPQIVIQPQHF. The rearrangement uses TRBV12-3 or TRBV12-4 and TRBJ1-5; D uncertain. Trimming removed 6 bases from V and 7 bases from J, with 16 bases in between. The CDR3 contains 14 residues.

This clonotype was recorded at least ten times. CDR3 protein: CASSLPLAGGPSLVWADTQYF. The CDR3 DNA reads TGTGCCAGCAGTTTACCTCTAGCGGGAGGGCCTTCCCTTGTTTGGGCAGATACGCAGTATTTT. The genes are TRBV28 and TRBJ2-3; 12 positions agree with TRBD2. With 2 bases clipped from V and 4 bases from J, the junction kept 19 bases outside the gene matches. Germline V gene sequence: CDR1 MDHEN, CDR2 SYDVKM. This CDR3 spans 21 amino acids.

This clonotype was seen many times. One end of the junction fails to match germline, which may point to a read error. This chain links TRBV7-2 with TRBJ2-3, with D perhaps TRBD1 (5 bases). The CDR3 sequence is 13 residues long. CDR1 SGHTA and CDR2 FQGNSA come from the germline V gene. For the CDR3, the DNA is TGTGCCAGCAGTTTAGGGGGCACAGATACGCAGTATTTT. This gives the protein CASSLGGTDTQYF.

This clonotype was seen many times. At one end, the junction sequence differs from germline, possibly due to a read error. This chain links TRBV29-1 with TRBJ2-4, with D unclear. The CDR3 is 13 residues long. The V gene's germline CDR1 is SQVTM and CDR2 ANQGSEA. CDR3 loop: CSVEDLTVNIQYF. Here the CDR3 DNA reads TGCAGCGTGGAAGACTTGACGGTTAACATTCAGTACTTC.

Ten or more counts support this clonotype. The chain links TRBV28 to TRBJ1-1; D may be TRBD1 (5 bases). The CDR3 covers 16 residues. Germline V gene data show CDR1 as MDHEN and CDR2 as SYDVKM. V lost 2 bases and J 0 bases, leaving 13 bases between the germline ends. This chain's CDR3 is CASSLRGLNLNTEAFF. The CDR3, as DNA: TGTGCCAGCAGTTTAAGGGGCCTCAACCTGAACACTGAAGCTTTCTTT.

With regard to this clonotype: A clone one base away is much larger, so this may be a read error. The chain recombines TRBV5-1 with TRBJ2-1; the D is unclear. The length of the CDR3 is 12 residues. From germline, CDR1 is SGHRS and CDR2 YFSETQ. V was trimmed by 2 bases and J by 5 bases, leaving 5 bases between them. CDR3 in amino acids: CASSFINNEQFF. As DNA, the CDR3 is TGCGCCAGCAGCTTCATCAACAATGAGCAGTTCTTC.

The sample holds many counts of this clonotype. The gene calls are TRBV28 and TRBJ2-7; a weak D match, TRBD1 (6 bases). This CDR3 has 11 amino acids. The V and J ends lost 5 bases and 7 bases respectively, with 9 bases between them. The germline V gene encodes CDR1 MDHEN and CDR2 SYDVKM. DNA for the CDR3: TGTGCCAGCAGTCTAACAGGGGAGCAGTACTTC. Translating gives CASSLTGEQYF.

This clonotype was counted ten times or more. DNA of the CDR3: TGTGCCAGCAGCCAAGTCGAACTTAGCAGTTCCGAGCAGTACTTC. It yields the protein CASSQVELSSSEQYF. The chain couples TRBV4-2 to TRBJ2-7; no clear D. CDR3 length: 15 residues. Trimming removed 1 base from V and 6 bases from J, with 16 bases in between. The germline gives CDR1 LGHNA, CDR2 YNFKEQ.

V usage is TRBV7-9 and J usage is TRBJ2-5, with D uncertain. Germline V gives CDR1 SEHNR, CDR2 FQNEAQ (reference sequence). Deletions cut 3 bases from V and 0 bases from J, with 14 bases between. The CDR3 runs 16 residues. This CDR3 is CASSFMLGWYQETQYF. CDR3 DNA sequence: TGTGCCAGCAGCTTCATGCTCGGCTGGTACCAAGAGACCCAGTACTTC.

This clonotype was detected only a few times. The chain combines TRBV7-9 with TRBJ1-3, with D unresolved. Germline V gene lookup returns CDR1 SEHNR and CDR2 FQNEAQ (reference sequence). V gave up 1 base and J gave up 0 bases, with 7 bases separating them. The CDR3 runs 15 residues. CDR3 in DNA: TGTGCCAGCAGCTTAGGAGTCATCTCTGGAAACACCATATATTTT. This encodes CASSLGVISGNTIYF.

This clonotype was detected many times. This chain connects TRBV5-5 to TRBJ1-6; D remains ambiguous. The CDR3 covers 16 residues. Trimming stripped 3 bases from V and 9 bases from J, with 19 bases between. Looked up from germline, CDR1 is SGHKS and CDR2 is YYEKEE (reference sequence). CDR3 in amino acids: CASSSESPSVGSPLHF. The CDR3 DNA reads as TGTGCCAGCAGCTCCGAAAGTCCCAGCGTCGGTTCACCCCTCCACTTT.

The sample holds many counts of this clonotype. The chain recombines TRBV6-5 with TRBJ2-1; 8 nucleotides line up with TRBD2. V shed 5 bases and J 4 bases; nucleotides not matched to a gene: 10. The CDR3 loop spans 16 amino acids. CDR1 MNHEY and CDR2 SVGAGI come from the germline V gene. CDR3 coding DNA: TGTGCCAGCAGTCGCCTGGGGAGCGGGGGATACAATGAGCAGTTCTTC. The encoded protein is CASSRLGSGGYNEQFF.

This clonotype was observed many times. This CDR3 is CASSQDGDLYEQYF. The CDR3 nucleotides read TGTGCCAGCAGCCAAGATGGGGATCTCTACGAGCAGTACTTC. V is TRBV3-1 and J is TRBJ2-7; no reliable D call. CDR3 size: 14 residues. The ends were cut back, 0 bases at V and 3 bases at J, with 9 bases in the middle. Germline V lookup: CDR1 LGHDT, CDR2 YNNKEL (reference sequence).